This T cell receptor beta chain derives from a study of CD8+ T cells in alopecia areata. Study as a whole: Treated patients were given oral tofacitinib, which was dosed at 5 to 10 mg twice daily. Study observations and caveats: Among the top 100, expanded CD8+ clones were significantly decreased by tofacitinib, as was scalp clonality.

Treatment given: oral pan-JAK inhibitor, 5-10 mg twice daily. Sampling of alopecia areata patients yielded lesional scalp punch biopsies as well as peripheral blood. Reverse transcription of extracted RNA yielded cDNA, which provided the sequencing template. The repertoire was sequenced with immunoSEQ multiplex PCR; TCRdb's copy has only in-frame clones and lacks some. The sample has about 300,000 clones; 58% are singletons. This clone appeared a few times. No antigen is known for it. The junction had 4 bases not matched to a gene; V was cut back by 6 bases and J by 2 bases. Germline V gene sequence: CDR1 MNHEY, CDR2 SVGAGI. This CDR3 is 14 amino acids long.

Sequenced material: CD4+ T cells sorted from blood, taken at week 24, from a patient treated with tofacitinib. The V and J genes are TRBV6-5 and TRBJ1-2; 9 positions match TRBD1. The TCR originated in a human donor with alopecia areata. CDR3: CASSRGQGNYGYTF. CDR3 coding DNA: TGTGCCAGCAGCCGCGGACAGGGGAACTATGGCTACACCTTC.